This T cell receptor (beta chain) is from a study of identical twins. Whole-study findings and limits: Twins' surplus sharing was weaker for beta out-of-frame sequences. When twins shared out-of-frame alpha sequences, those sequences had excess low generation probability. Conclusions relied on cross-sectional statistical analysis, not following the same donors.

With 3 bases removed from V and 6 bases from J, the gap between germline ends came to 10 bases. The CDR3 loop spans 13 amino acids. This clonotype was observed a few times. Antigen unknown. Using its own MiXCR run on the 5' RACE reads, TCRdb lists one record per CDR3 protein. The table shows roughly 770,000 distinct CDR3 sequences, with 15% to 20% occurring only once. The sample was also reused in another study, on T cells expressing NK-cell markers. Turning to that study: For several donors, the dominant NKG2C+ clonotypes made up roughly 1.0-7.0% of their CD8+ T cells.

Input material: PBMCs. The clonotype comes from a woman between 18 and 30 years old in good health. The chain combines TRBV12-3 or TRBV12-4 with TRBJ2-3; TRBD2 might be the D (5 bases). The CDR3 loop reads CASSFRRPDTQYF. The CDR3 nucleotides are TGTGCCAGCAGTTTCCGGAGGCCCGATACGCAGTATTTT.